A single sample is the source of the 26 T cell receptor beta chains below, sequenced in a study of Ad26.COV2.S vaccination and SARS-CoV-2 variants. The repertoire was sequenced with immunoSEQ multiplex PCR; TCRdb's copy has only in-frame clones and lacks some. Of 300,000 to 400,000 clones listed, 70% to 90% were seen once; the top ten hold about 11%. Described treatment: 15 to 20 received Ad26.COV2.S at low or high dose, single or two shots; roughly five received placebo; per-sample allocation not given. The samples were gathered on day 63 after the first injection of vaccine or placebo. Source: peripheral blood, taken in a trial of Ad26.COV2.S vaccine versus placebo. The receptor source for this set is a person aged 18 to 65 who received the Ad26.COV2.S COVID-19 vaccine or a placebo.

In DNA, the CDR3 is TGTGCCAGCAGTTTATCCCCCAGCTACGAGCAGTACTTC. This sequence encodes CASSLSPSYEQYF. The V gene is TRBV27, the J gene TRBJ2-7; D not certain. From germline, CDR1 is MNHEY and CDR2 SMNVEV (reference sequence). The V gene lost 0 bases and the J gene lost 3 bases, with 6 bases spanning the gap. CDR3 length: 13 amino acids.

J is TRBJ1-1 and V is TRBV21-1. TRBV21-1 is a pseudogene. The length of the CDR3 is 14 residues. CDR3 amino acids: CARKARMSSTEAFF. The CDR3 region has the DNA TGTGCCAGGAAAGCAAGGATGTCGTCCACTGAAGCTTTCTTT.

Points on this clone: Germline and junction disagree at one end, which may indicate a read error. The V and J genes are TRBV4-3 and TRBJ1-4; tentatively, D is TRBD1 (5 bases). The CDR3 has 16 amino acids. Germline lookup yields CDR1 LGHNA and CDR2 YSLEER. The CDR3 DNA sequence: TGCGCCAGCAGCCAAGATGGGGAGGGACTTAATGCAAAACTGTTTTTT. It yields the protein CASSQDGEGLNAKLFF.

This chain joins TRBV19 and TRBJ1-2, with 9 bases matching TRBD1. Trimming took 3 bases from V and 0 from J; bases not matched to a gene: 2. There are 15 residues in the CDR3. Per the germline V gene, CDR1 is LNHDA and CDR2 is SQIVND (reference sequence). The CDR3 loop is CASSIWDRANYGYTF. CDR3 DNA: TGTGCCAGTAGTATCTGGGACAGGGCTAACTATGGCTACACCTTC. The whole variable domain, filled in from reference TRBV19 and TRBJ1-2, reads DGGITQSPKYLFRKEGQNVTLSCEQNLNHDAMYWYRQDPGQGLRLIYYSQIVNDFQKGDIAEGYSVSREKKESFPLTVTSAQKNPTAFYLCASSIWDRANYGYTFGSGTRLTVV.

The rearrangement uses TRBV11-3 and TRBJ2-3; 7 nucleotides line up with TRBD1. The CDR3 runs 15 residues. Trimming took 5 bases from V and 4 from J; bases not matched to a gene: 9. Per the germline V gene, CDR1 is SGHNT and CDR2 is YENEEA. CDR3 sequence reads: CASSRRQGLADTQYF. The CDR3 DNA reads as TGTGCCAGCAGCCGGAGACAGGGCCTCGCAGATACGCAGTATTTT.

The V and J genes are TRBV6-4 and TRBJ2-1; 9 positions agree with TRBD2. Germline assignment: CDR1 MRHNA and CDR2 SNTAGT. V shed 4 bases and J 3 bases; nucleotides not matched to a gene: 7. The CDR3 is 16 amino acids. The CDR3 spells CASSAQTSGLYNEQFF. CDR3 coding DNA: TGTGCCAGCAGTGCCCAGACTAGCGGTCTCTACAATGAGCAGTTCTTC.

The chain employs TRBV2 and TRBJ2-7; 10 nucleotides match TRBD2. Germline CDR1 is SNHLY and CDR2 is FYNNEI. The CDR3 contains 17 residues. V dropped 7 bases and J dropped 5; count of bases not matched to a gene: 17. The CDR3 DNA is TGTGCCAGCAAGCGGTTGGCTAGCGGGAGAACCGGGAACGAGCAGTACTTC. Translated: CASKRLASGRTGNEQYF.

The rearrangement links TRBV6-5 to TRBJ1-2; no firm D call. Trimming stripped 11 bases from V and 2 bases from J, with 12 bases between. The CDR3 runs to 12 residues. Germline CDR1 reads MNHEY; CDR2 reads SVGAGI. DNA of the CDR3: TGTGCCGGGGTGGTGGGGAACTATGGCTACACCTTC. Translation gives CAGVVGNYGYTF.

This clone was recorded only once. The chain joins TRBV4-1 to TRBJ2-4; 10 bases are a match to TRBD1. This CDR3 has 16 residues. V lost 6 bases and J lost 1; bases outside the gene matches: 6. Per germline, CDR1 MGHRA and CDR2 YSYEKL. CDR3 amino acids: CASRPGQGDAKNIQYF. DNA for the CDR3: TGCGCCAGCAGACCCGGACAGGGGGATGCCAAAAACATTCAGTACTTC.

The chain's CDR3 is CASSQAPSADTQYF. CDR3 nucleotide sequence: TGCGCCAGCAGCCAGGCACCTAGCGCTGATACGCAGTATTTT. This sequence joins TRBV4-3 and TRBJ2-3, with TRBD2 as a possible D gene (6 bases). CDR1 and CDR2 (germline): LGHNA, YSLEER. V was cut by 3 bases and J by 6 bases, with 13 bases left in between. The CDR3 has 14 amino acids.

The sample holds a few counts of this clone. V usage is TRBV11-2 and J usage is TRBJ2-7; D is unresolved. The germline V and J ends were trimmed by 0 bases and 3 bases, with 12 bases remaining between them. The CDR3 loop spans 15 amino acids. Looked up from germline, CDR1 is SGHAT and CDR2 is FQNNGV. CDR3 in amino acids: CASSLDPPGYYEQYF. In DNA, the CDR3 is TGTGCCAGCAGCTTAGATCCCCCTGGTTACTACGAGCAGTACTTC.

The CDR3 region is CASSFGGADEQFF. The CDR3 DNA is TGTGCCAGCAGTTTCGGCGGGGCGGATGAGCAGTTCTTC. The chain combines TRBV12-3 or TRBV12-4 with TRBJ2-1, with a possible D match to TRBD2 (6 bases). V was pared by 3 bases and J by 8 bases, with 11 bases between. The CDR3 loop spans 13 amino acids.

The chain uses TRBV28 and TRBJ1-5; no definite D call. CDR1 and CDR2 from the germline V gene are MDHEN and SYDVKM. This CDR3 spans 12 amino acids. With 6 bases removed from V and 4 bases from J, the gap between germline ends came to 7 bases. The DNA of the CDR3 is TGTGCCAGCAGCTCACTTAATCAGCCCCAGCATTTT. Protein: CASSSLNQPQHF.

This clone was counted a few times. CDR3 loop: CASSQAPWQRASNTEAFF. The CDR3 nucleotides are TGTGCCAGCAGCCAAGCCCCGTGGCAAAGGGCTTCGAACACTGAAGCTTTCTTT. The chain joins TRBV14 to TRBJ1-1, with no clear D. V was shortened by 1 base and J by 1 base, with 19 bases between the two germline ends. The CDR3 extends over 18 amino acids. Germline V lookup: CDR1 SGHDN, CDR2 FVKESK. Full variable domain (rest looked up from reference TRBV14 and TRBJ1-1): EAGVTQFPSHSVIEKGQTVTLRCDPISGHDNLYWYRRVMGKEIKFLLHFVKESKQDESGMPNNRFLAERTGGTYSTLKVQPAELEDSGVYFCASSQAPWQRASNTEAFFGQGTRLTVV.

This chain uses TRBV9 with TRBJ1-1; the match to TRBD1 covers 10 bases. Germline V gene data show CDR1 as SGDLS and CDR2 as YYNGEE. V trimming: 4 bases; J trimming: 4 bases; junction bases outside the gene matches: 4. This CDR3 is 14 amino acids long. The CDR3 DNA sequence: TGTGCCAGCAGCAAGGGACAGGGGACCACTGAAGCTTTCTTT. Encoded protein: CASSKGQGTTEAFF.

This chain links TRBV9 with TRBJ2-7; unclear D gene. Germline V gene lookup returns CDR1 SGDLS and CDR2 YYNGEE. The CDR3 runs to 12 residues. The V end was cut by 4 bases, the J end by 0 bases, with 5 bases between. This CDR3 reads CASSPPSYEQYF. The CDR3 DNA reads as TGTGCCAGCAGCCCTCCCTCCTACGAGCAGTACTTC.

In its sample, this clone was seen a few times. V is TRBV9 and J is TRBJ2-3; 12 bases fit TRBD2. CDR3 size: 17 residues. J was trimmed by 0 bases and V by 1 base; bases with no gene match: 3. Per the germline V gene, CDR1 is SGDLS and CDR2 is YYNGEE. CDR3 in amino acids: CASSVHGTSGSTDTQYF. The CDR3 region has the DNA TGTGCCAGCAGCGTACACGGGACTAGCGGGAGCACAGATACGCAGTATTTT.

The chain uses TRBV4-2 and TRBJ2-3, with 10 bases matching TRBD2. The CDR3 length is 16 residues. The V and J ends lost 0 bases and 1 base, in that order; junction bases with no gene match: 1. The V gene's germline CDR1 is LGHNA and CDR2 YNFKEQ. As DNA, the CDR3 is TGTGCCAGCAGCCAAGATCTAGCGGGGGGCACAGATACGCAGTATTTT. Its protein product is CASSQDLAGGTDTQYF.

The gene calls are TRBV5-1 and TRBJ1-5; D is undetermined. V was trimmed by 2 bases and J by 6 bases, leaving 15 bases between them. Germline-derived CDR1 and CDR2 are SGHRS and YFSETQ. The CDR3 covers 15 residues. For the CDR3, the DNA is TGCGCCAGCAGCTTTACCGGGGAGTGGGGTCAGCCCCAGCATTTT. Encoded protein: CASSFTGEWGQPQHF.

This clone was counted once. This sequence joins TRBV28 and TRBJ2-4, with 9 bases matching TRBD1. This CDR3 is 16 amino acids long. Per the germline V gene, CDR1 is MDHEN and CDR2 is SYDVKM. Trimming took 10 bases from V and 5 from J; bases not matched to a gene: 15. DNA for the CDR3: TGTGCCATCGCCTCCGGGACAGGGTCGGGTGAAAACATTCAGTACTTC. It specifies CAIASGTGSGENIQYF.

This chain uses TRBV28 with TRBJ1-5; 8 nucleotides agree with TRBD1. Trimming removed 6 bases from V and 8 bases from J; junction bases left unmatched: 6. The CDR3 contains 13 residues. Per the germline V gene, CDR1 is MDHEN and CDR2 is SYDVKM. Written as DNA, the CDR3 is TGTGCCAGCAGGACAGGGGATTTGAAGCCCCAGCATTTT. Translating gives CASRTGDLKPQHF.

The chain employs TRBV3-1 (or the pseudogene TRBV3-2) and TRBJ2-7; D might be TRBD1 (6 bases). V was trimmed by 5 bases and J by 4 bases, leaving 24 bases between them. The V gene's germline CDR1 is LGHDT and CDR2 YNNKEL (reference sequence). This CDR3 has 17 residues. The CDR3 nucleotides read TGTGCCAGCAGCACAAAAAGGGGGTCCAGGGGAAGGTACGAGCAGTACTTC. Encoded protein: CASSTKRGSRGRYEQYF.

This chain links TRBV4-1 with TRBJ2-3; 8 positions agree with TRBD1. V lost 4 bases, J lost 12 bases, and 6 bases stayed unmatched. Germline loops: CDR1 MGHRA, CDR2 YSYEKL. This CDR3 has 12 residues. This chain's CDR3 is CASSPDRVKQYF. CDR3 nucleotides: TGCGCCAGCAGCCCGGACAGGGTGAAACAGTATTTT.

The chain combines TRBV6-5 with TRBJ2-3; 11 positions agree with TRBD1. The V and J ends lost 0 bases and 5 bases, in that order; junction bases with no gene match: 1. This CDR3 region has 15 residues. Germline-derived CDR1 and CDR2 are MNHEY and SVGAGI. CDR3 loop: CASSYSGQGGDTQYF. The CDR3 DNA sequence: TGTGCCAGCAGTTACTCGGGACAGGGGGGAGATACGCAGTATTTT.

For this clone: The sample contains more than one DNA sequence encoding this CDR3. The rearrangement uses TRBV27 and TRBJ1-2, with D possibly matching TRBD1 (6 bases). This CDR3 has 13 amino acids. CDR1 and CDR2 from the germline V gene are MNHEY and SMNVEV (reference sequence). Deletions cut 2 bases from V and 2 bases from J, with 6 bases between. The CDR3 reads CASSLQGNYGYTF. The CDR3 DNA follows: TGTGCCAGCAGTTTACAGGGGAACTATGGCTACACCTTC.

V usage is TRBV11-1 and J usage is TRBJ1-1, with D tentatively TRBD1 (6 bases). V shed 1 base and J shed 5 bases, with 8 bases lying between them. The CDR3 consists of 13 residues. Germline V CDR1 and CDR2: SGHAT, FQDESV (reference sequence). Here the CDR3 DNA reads TGTGCCAGCAGCTTAGAAAGGGGGACTGAAGCTTTCTTT. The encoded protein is CASSLERGTEAFF.